This T cell receptor (beta chain) was documented in a study of T cell repertoires in cytomegalovirus infection. As for the study in general: Recently identified HLA-C-restricted CMV epitopes were used, and well-studied HLA-B-restricted CMV epitopes were used as well. Shared public TCR beta signatures pointed to both CMV infection and a matching HLA type.

On this clonotype itself: Its specificity is unknown.

The length of the CDR3 is 13 residues. Germline V gene sequence: CDR1 SNHLY, CDR2 FYNNEI. Trimming took off 8 bases at V and 3 bases at J, with 13 bases between the two ends. TCRdb used MiXCR to reprocess the reads, holding one entry per CDR3 protein. The sample has hundreds of thousands of distinct CDR3 sequences, roughly 33% seen once. The input for sequencing was cultured PBMCs, taken from culture after CMV antigen stimulation. The sequence derives from a human donor in good health (CMV status not recorded). Some clones in this sample may be carry-over from other donors' samples. The chain links TRBV2 to TRBJ1-2; no reliable D call. The CDR3 DNA is TGTGCCAGCGAAGCCCGCGAGGACTATGGCTACACCTTC. It translates to CASEAREDYGYTF.